The sequence of this T cell receptor (beta chain) was determined in a study of beta chain features in type 1 diabetes. Study conclusions and caveats: Researchers reported that naive, central memory and Treg TCRB repertoires appeared more similar in patients than in healthy donors. VDJ junctions from patients with type 1 diabetes contained fewer insertions and more deletions. Researchers cautioned that cDNA sequencing could over-represent cells with high TCR expression.

Points on this clone: Its antigen remains unknown.

Reverse transcribing all isolated RNA meant expressed TCRB transcripts were sequenced. Clones were read by immunoSEQ multiplex PCR, and TCRdb kept only the in-frame ones, dropping some. The sample holds some 330,000 clones, about 11% seen once. The CDR3 spans 14 residues. Trimming shortened V by 6 bases and J by 0 bases, and 9 bases separated the two germline ends. Germline lookup yields CDR1 MNHEY and CDR2 SMNVEV (reference sequence). The V and J genes are TRBV27 and TRBJ2-1; possibly TRBD1 for D (6 bases). Sequencing was performed on naive CD4+ T cells from blood. The TCR originated in a woman aged 25 to 39 in good health. CDR3 sequence (DNA): TGTGCCAGCAGAATACAGGGCTCCTACAATGAGCAGTTCTTC. It translates to CASRIQGSYNEQFF.